These 18 T cell receptor beta chains originate from one sample sequenced in a study of T cell clonality in common variable immunodeficiency. This table comes from immunoSEQ multiplex PCR, and its TCRdb copy is limited to in-frame clones, with some not included. The profile covers about 32,000 clones, none occurring a single time. The sequenced sample consisted of peripheral blood mononuclear cells. All receptors derive from a person between 18 and 70 years old in good health.

This clone was observed a handful of times. The sequenced fragment ends 3 residues before the CDR3 boundary, so the rest is inferred from the germline J gene. The chain combines TRBV30 with TRBJ1-2; D is unresolved. This CDR3 has 14 residues. Germline V gives CDR1 GTSNPN, CDR2 SVGIG (reference sequence). The CDR3 loop reads CAWSVRPSAYDYTF. The covered CDR3 bases are TGTGCCTGGAGTGTACGTCCTAGCGCCTACGAC.

This clone showed up many times. The observed sequence ends 3 residues before the CDR3 terminus, with the missing tail filled in from the germline J gene. The genes are TRBV20-1 and TRBJ2-2, with D unclear. Per germline, CDR1 DFQATT and CDR2 SNEGSKA (reference sequence). CDR3 length: 14 residues. CDR3: CSALSLTTNEKLFF. The sequenced part of the CDR3 DNA is TGCAGTGCTCTGAGCCTTACAACTAATGAAAAG.

This clone was detected many times. Coverage ceases 3 residues before the CDR3 finishes, and the germline J gene fills in the end. J is TRBJ1-2 and V is TRBV11-2, with D perhaps matching TRBD1 (5 bases). The V and J ends lost 5 bases and 4 bases respectively, with 14 bases between them. Germline V gene sequence: CDR1 SGHAT, CDR2 FQNNGV. The CDR3 sequence is 14 residues long. The chain's CDR3 is CASSTGGEGYGYTF. Incomplete CDR3 DNA: TGTGCCAGCAGCACGGGGGGGGAGGGCTATGGC.

This clone was counted a few times. The read comes to an end 3 residues before the CDR3 does, leaving the germline J gene to fill in the end. The chain combines TRBV10-2 with TRBJ1-1; 10 nucleotides line up with TRBD1. Germline V gene data show CDR1 as WSHSY and CDR2 as SAAADI. V shed 10 bases and J 4 bases; nucleotides not matched to a gene: 3. This CDR3 has 12 amino acids. CDR3 amino acids: CATRQGATEAFF. The DNA read from the CDR3 is TGCGCCACCAGACAGGGGGCCACTGAA.

This clone was counted at least ten times. The CDR3 extends 3 residues past the end of the read, so its final part is completed from the germline J gene. The chain joins TRBV9 to TRBJ2-1; 7 bases align to TRBD2. The germline CDR1 and CDR2 sequences are SGDLS and YYNGEE. This CDR3 has 14 amino acids. V lost 4 bases, J lost 3 bases, and 4 bases stayed unmatched. The sequenced CDR3 bases are TGTGCCAGCAGCTTCGCGGGAGACTACAATGAG. It encodes CASSFAGDYNE. The entire CDR3 reads CASSFAGDYNEQFF.

The table lists this clone with many counts. The read is 3 residues too short to cover the CDR3 end, so that end is filled in from the germline J gene. The V gene is TRBV10-1, the J gene TRBJ2-3, with D tentatively TRBD2 (5 bases). CDR1 is WNHNN, CDR2 SYGVQD, per germline (reference sequence). CDR3 length equals 13 residues. CDR3 sequence reads: CASSSDFQETQYF. CDR3 DNA (partial): TGCGCCAGCAGTTCGGACTTCCAAGAGACG.

This clone was counted at least ten times. The CDR3 end lies 3 residues beyond the end of the read and is filled in from the germline J gene. The chain uses TRBV7-9 and TRBJ1-4; no definite D call. This CDR3 contains 13 residues. Trimming removed 6 bases at V and 6 bases at J, with 11 bases between. Per germline, CDR1 SEHNR and CDR2 FQNEAQ (reference sequence). The CDR3 bases that were read are TGTGCCAGCAGTTCCGGTTTATATGAAAAA. Translating it yields CASSSGLYEK. In full, the CDR3 reads CASSSGLYEKLFF. Looking up the rest from reference TRBV7-9 and TRBJ1-4 gives the full variable domain: DTGVSQNPRHKITKRGQNVTFRCDPISEHNRLYWYRQTLGQGPEFLTYFQNEAQLEKSRLLSDRFSAERPKGSFSTLEIQRTEQGDSAMYLCASSSGLYEKLFFGSGTQLSVL.

Details on this clone: Since a much larger clone is just one base distant, this may be a read error. The CDR3 end is not reached by the read, which stops 3 residues before it; the germline J gene fills it in. The chain has TRBV19 and TRBJ1-2, with TRBD1 as a possible D gene (5 bases). Germline CDR1 reads LNHDA; CDR2 reads SQIVND (reference sequence). The CDR3 has 13 residues. The CDR3 bases that were read are TGTCCCAGTAGCACGCAGGGAGCAGGTGGC. Encoded protein: CPSSTQGAGG. The entire CDR3 is CPSSTQGAGGYTF. Combining the CDR3 with reference TRBV19 and TRBJ1-2 gives the whole variable domain DGGITQSPKYLFRKEGQNVTLSCEQNLNHDAMYWYRQDPGQGLRLIYYSQIVNDFQKGDIAEGYSVSREKKESFPLTVTSAQKNPTAFYLCPSSTQGAGGYTFGSGTRLTVV.

This clone was recorded many times. The CDR3 end is not reached by the read, which stops 3 residues before it; the germline J gene fills it in. The V gene is TRBV19, the J gene TRBJ1-1, with 12 nucleotides matching TRBD1. The CDR3 contains 15 residues. The V gene end was trimmed by 7 bases and the J gene end by 1 base; junction bases not matched to a gene: 4. The germline V gene encodes CDR1 LNHDA and CDR2 SQIVND (reference sequence). The CDR3 spells CASKGQGAENTEAFF. The part of the CDR3 DNA that was read is TGTGCCAGTAAGGGACAGGGGGCCGAGAACACTGAA.

This clone was found many times. The read ends 3 residues early relative to the CDR3; the germline J gene fills the gap. V usage is TRBV12-3 or TRBV12-4 and J usage is TRBJ2-5; no firm D call. The CDR3 has 12 amino acids. Deletions cut 3 bases from V and 5 bases from J, with 7 bases between. The DNA read from the CDR3 is TGTGCCAGCAGTTTTGAAGGGGAGACC. It translates to CASSFEGET. The entire CDR3 protein is CASSFEGETQYF.

This clone showed up many times. The read terminates 3 residues before the CDR3 end, so the remaining end is supplied by the germline J gene. The V gene is TRBV20-1, the J gene TRBJ1-1, with D possibly being TRBD1 (6 bases). This CDR3 has 16 amino acids. Germline lookup yields CDR1 DFQATT and CDR2 SNEGSKA (reference sequence). CDR3 DNA (partial): TGCAGTGCTAGAGATCGGGGGGCACACCCGGTTTTTGGA. Translation: CSARDRGAHPVFG. In full, the CDR3 reads CSARDRGAHPVFGAFF.

This clone came up many times. CDR3 residues: CASSWGTSGNQYF. Partial CDR3 DNA: TGTGCCAGCAGCTGGGGGACTAGCGGTAAT. The V call is TRBV5-6, the J call TRBJ2-4; 11 nucleotides align to TRBD2. The sequence runs out 3 residues before the end of the CDR3; the remainder is reconstructed from the germline J gene. CDR1 and CDR2 (germline): SGHDT, YYEEEE. The CDR3 spans 13 residues.

This clone came up a few times. The CDR3 DNA, read in part, is TGTGCCTGGAGTGGCCAGGGGGAG. Its protein product is CAWSGQGE. The whole CDR3 sequence is CAWSGQGELFF. The chain carries TRBV30 and TRBJ2-2; D not certain. The read terminates 3 residues ahead of where the CDR3 ends, so the germline J gene completes it. Germline V gene sequence: CDR1 GTSNPN, CDR2 SVGIG (reference sequence). The CDR3 has 11 residues. The ends were cut back, 1 base at V and 8 bases at J, with 5 bases in the middle.

Ten or more counts support this clone. From the germline J gene comes the end of the CDR3, since the read stops 3 residues before it. V usage is TRBV13 and J usage is TRBJ2-3, with 10 nucleotides matching TRBD2. V trimming: 8 bases; J trimming: 1 base; junction bases outside the gene matches: 9. Germline V gene sequence: CDR1 PRHDT, CDR2 FYEKMQ (reference sequence). This CDR3 contains 16 residues. This CDR3 is CASAIRGTSGTDTQYF. The CDR3 bases that were read are TGTGCCAGCGCAATTCGTGGGACTAGCGGCACAGATACG.

This clone was picked up many times. The CDR3 goes on 3 residues after the read ends, and that part is filled in from the germline J gene. The V gene is TRBV20-1, the J gene TRBJ2-3; 8 nucleotides agree with TRBD2. Germline trimming cut 8 bases from V and 0 bases from J; bases unmatched to any gene: 7. The CDR3 loop spans 14 amino acids. Germline CDR1 and CDR2: DFQATT and SNEGSKA (reference sequence). CDR3 DNA (partial): TGCAGTATACAGAGCGGGGGCAGCACAGATACG. As protein: CSIQSGGSTDT. The full CDR3 protein is CSIQSGGSTDTQYF.

Ten or more counts support this clone. Sequencing ends 3 residues short of the CDR3 end; the germline J gene provides the rest. The same CDR3 can be traced to other DNA sequences in this sample. V and J are TRBV16 and TRBJ2-5; a possible D gene is TRBD1 (7 bases). Germline CDR1 is KGHSY and CDR2 is FQNENV. The CDR3 has 13 amino acids. V was cut by 10 bases and J by 4 bases, with 16 bases left in between. The CDR3 spells CATSRRGRETQYF. The part of the CDR3 DNA that was read is TGTGCCACTTCAAGGAGGGGGCGAGAGACC.

Many counts were recorded for this clone. The read falls 3 residues short of the CDR3 end, and the missing part is taken from the germline J gene. This chain links TRBV2 with TRBJ1-1; D ambiguous. Germline lookup yields CDR1 SNHLY and CDR2 FYNNEI. The CDR3 loop spans 14 amino acids. V shed 2 bases and J shed 1 base, with 8 bases lying between them. The part of the CDR3 DNA that was read is TGTGCCAGCAGTGAACAAAGGGCGAACACTGAA. It specifies CASSEQRANTE. The complete CDR3 sequence is CASSEQRANTEAFF.

This clone was seen many times. Read sequence stops 3 residues before the CDR3 end, and the germline J gene provides the missing end. J is TRBJ2-5 and V is TRBV20-1, with TRBD2 matching over 10 bases. The V gene end was trimmed by 5 bases and the J gene end by 4 bases; junction bases not matched to a gene: 10. This CDR3 is built from 15 residues. Germline-derived CDR1 and CDR2 are DFQATT and SNEGSKA (reference sequence). The CDR3 bases that were read are TGCAGTGCTTCTGAACCGGGACTAGCGCGAGAGACC. This translates into CSASEPGLARET. The full-length CDR3 reads as CSASEPGLARETQYF.